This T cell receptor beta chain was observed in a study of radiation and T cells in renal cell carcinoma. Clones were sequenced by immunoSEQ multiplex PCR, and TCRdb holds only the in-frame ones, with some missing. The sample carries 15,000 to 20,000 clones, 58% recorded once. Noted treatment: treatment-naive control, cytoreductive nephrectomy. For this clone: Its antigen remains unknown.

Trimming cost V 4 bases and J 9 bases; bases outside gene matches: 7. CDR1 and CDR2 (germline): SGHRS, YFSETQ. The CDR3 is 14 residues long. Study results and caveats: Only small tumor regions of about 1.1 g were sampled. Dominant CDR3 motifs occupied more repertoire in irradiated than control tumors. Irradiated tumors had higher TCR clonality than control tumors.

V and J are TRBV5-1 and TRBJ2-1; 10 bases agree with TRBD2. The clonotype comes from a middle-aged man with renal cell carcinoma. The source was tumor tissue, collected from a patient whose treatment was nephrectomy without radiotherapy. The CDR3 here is CASSNSGGFSEQFF. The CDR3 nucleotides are TGCGCCAGCAGCAATAGCGGGGGGTTTAGTGAGCAGTTCTTC.